A selection of T cell receptor beta chains follows, all from one sample in a study of cytomegalovirus exposure and HLA in healthy donors. This table comes from immunoSEQ multiplex PCR, and its TCRdb copy is limited to in-frame clones, with some not included. The data hold 85,000 to 130,000 clones, with around 10% observed a single time. The sequencing sample was made of PBMCs. These receptors originate from a man aged 40-50 years in good health and CMV-seropositive. Each CDR3 is given with its conserved first and last residue. Fields, in order: CDR3 protein, CDR3 DNA, V gene, D gene, clone size, J gene. D genes are given only for firm matches. Part of the rows lack a size; the others show once, few, many or a class for expanded clones.

CDR3 protein: CASILAGFSYNEQFF
CDR3 DNA: TGTGCCAGCATCTTAGCGGGATTCTCCTACAATGAGCAGTTCTTC
V gene: TRBV5-8
D gene: TRBD2
clone size: few
J gene: TRBJ2-1

CDR3 protein: CASSPTVQEQFF
CDR3 DNA: TGTGCCAGCAGCCCGACTGTTCAGGAGCAGTTCTTC
V gene: TRBV25-1
D gene: .
clone size: .
J gene: TRBJ2-1

CDR3 protein: CASSLSQTAFGNGYTF
CDR3 DNA: TGTGCCAGCAGCTTATCACAAACAGCCTTTGGTAATGGCTACACCTTC
V gene: TRBV7-2
D gene: .
clone size: few
J gene: TRBJ1-2

CDR3 protein: CAISERDRLGEQYF
CDR3 DNA: TGTGCCATCAGTGAAAGGGACAGGTTGGGCGAGCAGTACTTC
V gene: TRBV10-3
D gene: TRBD1
clone size: .
J gene: TRBJ2-7

CDR3 protein: CASRTTGDEQYF
CDR3 DNA: TGTGCCAGCAGGACGACAGGGGACGAGCAGTACTTC
V gene: TRBV7-9
D gene: TRBD1
clone size: .
J gene: TRBJ2-7

CDR3 protein: CASSTAATVAGTEAFF
CDR3 DNA: TGTGCCAGCAGCACCGCTGCGACAGTGGCTGGTACTGAAGCTTTCTTT
V gene: TRBV7-2
D gene: .
clone size: .
J gene: TRBJ1-1

CDR3 protein: CASSLEQNTEAFF
CDR3 DNA: TGTGCCAGCAGCTTAGAACAGAACACTGAAGCTTTCTTT
V gene: TRBV7-9
D gene: .
clone size: .
J gene: TRBJ1-1

CDR3 protein: CASSFPGTSGTYNEQFF
CDR3 DNA: TGTGCCAGCAGCTTTCCCGGGACTAGCGGGACATACAATGAGCAGTTCTTC
V gene: TRBV13
D gene: TRBD2
clone size: few
J gene: TRBJ2-1

CDR3 protein: CASRLSMNTEAFF
CDR3 DNA: TGTGCCAGCAGACTAAGTATGAACACTGAAGCTTTCTTT
V gene: TRBV28
D gene: .
clone size: few
J gene: TRBJ1-1

CDR3 protein: CASSQGRGPSYNEQFF
CDR3 DNA: TGTGCCAGCAGCCAAGGGCGAGGCCCCTCCTACAATGAGCAGTTCTTC
V gene: TRBV4-2
D gene: .
clone size: few
J gene: TRBJ2-1

CDR3 protein: CASRALGDTQYF
CDR3 DNA: TGTGCCAGCAGGGCCCTCGGGGATACGCAGTATTTT
V gene: TRBV13
D gene: .
clone size: .
J gene: TRBJ2-3

CDR3 protein: CASSLSGDNQPQHF
CDR3 DNA: TGTGCCAGCAGCTTGAGCGGTGACAATCAGCCCCAGCATTTT
V gene: TRBV5-4
D gene: .
clone size: .
J gene: TRBJ1-5

CDR3 protein: CASSLATARSGNTIYF
CDR3 DNA: TGTGCCAGCAGCTTAGCGACAGCACGCTCTGGAAACACCATATATTTT
V gene: TRBV7-2
D gene: .
clone size: few
J gene: TRBJ1-3

CDR3 protein: CASMRAGDSNQPQHF
CDR3 DNA: TGTGCCAGCATGAGGGCAGGGGATAGCAATCAGCCCCAGCATTTT
V gene: TRBV6-1
D gene: .
clone size: .
J gene: TRBJ1-5

CDR3 protein: CASSFSGLNTEAFF
CDR3 DNA: TGTGCCAGCAGCTTTTCGGGTTTGAACACTGAAGCTTTCTTT
V gene: TRBV7-2
D gene: .
clone size: few
J gene: TRBJ1-1

CDR3 protein: CATLRGGQETQYF
CDR3 DNA: TGTGCCACCCTACGGGGTGGACAAGAGACCCAGTACTTC
V gene: TRBV28
D gene: .
clone size: few
J gene: TRBJ2-5

CDR3 protein: CASSRGGAFGNTIYF
CDR3 DNA: TGTGCCAGCAGCCGCGGGGGGGCTTTTGGAAACACCATATATTTT
V gene: TRBV7-9
D gene: .
clone size: .
J gene: TRBJ1-3

CDR3 protein: CASSQDVLAGTNIQYF
CDR3 DNA: TGCGCCAGCAGCCAAGACGTGCTAGCGGGAACAAACATTCAGTACTTC
V gene: TRBV4-3
D gene: TRBD2
clone size: .
J gene: TRBJ2-4